This T cell receptor beta chain was obtained from a study of T cell responses to AZD1222 COVID-19 vaccine (dated by TCRdb to the early 2020s). In terms of the full investigation: Because spike-specific TCR depth and breadth did not differ between the two schedules, AZD1222 recipients who got a second dose at roughly 4 weeks were pooled with those who got a second dose at roughly 12 weeks. A total of 233 trial participants underwent TCR sequencing, of whom 200 to 220 had received two doses of AZD1222 and approximately 25 had received two doses of the MenACWY control vaccine. Enrollment into the trials was organized by age into subgroups of 18-55, 56-69 and 70-plus years, and those subgroups contained about 160, 30 and 59 TCR-sequenced participants, respectively. What the work shows at the level of the full study, not this receptor alone: In the small 56-69-year group, the increase in depth fell short of significance, most likely because of low power. Participants were mostly white British and included more females than males, and it was suggested by the authors that clonal diversity may have been underestimated. Conclusions about previously exposed vaccinees are limited, since just six AZD1222 recipients were seropositive for SARS-CoV-2 at baseline. No day 14 peak-response samples were available, so repertoires were characterized only after the peak T cell response. The whole spike protein was spanned by vaccine-associated CD4 TCRs, and dominant responses were seen in regions 160-218 and 743-854. Reportedly, almost half of the unique spike-specific TCRs recognized epitopes lying outside the regions that are mutated in the B.1.351 and B.1.1.7 variants. After two AZD1222 doses, spike-specific TCR breadth and depth were significantly higher than at day 0 and than in MenACWY recipients.

The CDR3 regions of human TCRbeta chains were analyzed by immunosequencing. Turning to the authors' computational methods: Repertoire TCRs were matched against a reference library of SARS-CoV-2-specific TCRs generated with the MIRA antigen-specificity platform. Breadth meant the fraction of unique TCRs that were SARS-CoV-2-associated, whereas depth meant the fraction of total T cells that were SARS-CoV-2-associated. Each spike-specific TCR was assigned to its reactive spike region and to a CD4 or CD8 class using the MIRA data. Log10-transformed breadth and depth values were compared by one-way ANOVA with Sidak's multiple comparisons tests. What TCRdb holds here is the immuneACCESS table cut down to in-frame rearrangements. Part of the clones is not present; checked against another copy, under half of the missing clones reflect an unresolved V gene, and the others are unexplained. V, J and clone size are taken as reported in that table, and D and trimming were inferred from the DNA itself. Counted in this sample were some 140,000 clones; 75% to 90% of them appeared once. Clones ranked in the top ten supply 4.1% of the sample.

Notes on this clone: The specificity of this receptor is unknown. No qualities accompany the bases; no much larger clone lies one base away.

Read against the paper, the sample's time point label means: baseline before first vaccination. Vaccinee samples were obtained from the UK trials COV001 and COV002, which included a single-blind randomized controlled phase 2/3 trial of AZD1222 (ChAdOx1 nCoV-19) in healthy adults. Trial participant PBMC samples were collected at day 0 and day 28 after the second dose for TCRbeta chain sequencing. For CDR1 and CDR2, the germline V gene lists SGHTA and FQGTGA. CDR3 length: 15 amino acids, cysteine to phenylalanine. Only the CDR3 part of the read is kept: 45 bases, read in frame from the first base. V loses 5 bases of germline sequence and J loses 1 base, and the interval between the two ends is 11 bases.

This receptor was identified in an adult in good health. The sequencing here drew on peripheral blood, taken on day 0 of AZD1222 vaccination. The chain links TRBV7-3 with TRBJ2-2; perhaps TRBD2 is the D gene, with 6 bases matching. The CDR3 corresponds to CASSPNGGNTGELFF. At the DNA level, the sequence is TGTGCCAGCAGCCCTAACGGGGGGAACACCGGGGAGCTGTTTTTT.